These T cell receptor beta chains were read from a single sample in a study of shared clonotypes between healthy human individuals. Clones were sequenced by immunoSEQ multiplex PCR, and TCRdb holds only the in-frame ones, with some missing. The repertoire includes around 350,000 clones, about 73% of them detected once, and 10% sits in the top ten. Material: memory CD4+ T cells sorted from blood. Receptors were obtained from a man aged 25-45 years in good health. Both conserved end residues are part of each CDR3. D genes are given only for firm matches. Size is stated for part of the rows, as once, few or many counts, or as a class when the clone is expanded.

clone size	D gene	CDR3 length	V gene	J gene	CDR3 DNA	CDR3 protein
.	TRBD2	15	TRBV6-4	TRBJ2-1	TGTGCCAGCAGTGAAAGCGGGAGTCCTGCCAATGAGCAGTTCTTC	CASSESGSPANEQFF
.	.	16	TRBV7-8	TRBJ2-7	TGTGCCAGCAGCTTAGAGGGCGGGGCAGGTGCCTACGAGCAGTACTTC	CASSLEGGAGAYEQYF
few	TRBD2	14	TRBV5-1	TRBJ2-7	TGCGCCAGCAGCTCGACTACTAGCGGTTACGAGCAGTACTTC	CASSSTTSGYEQYF
.	.	15	TRBV6-6	TRBJ2-5	TGTGCCAGCAGTTACTTACCTAGAGCTCAGGAGACCCAGTACTTC	CASSYLPRAQETQYF
once	.	15	TRBV15	TRBJ1-2	TGTGCCACCAGCAGAGATCTGGGGAGCGACTATGGCTACACCTTC	CATSRDLGSDYGYTF
.	.	15	TRBV10-3	TRBJ2-5	TGTGCCATCTCGCCAGGTCATTCCCAGGCGGAGACCCAGTACTTC	CAISPGHSQAETQYF
.	.	13	TRBV7-8	TRBJ1-3	TGTGCCAGCAGCCTCGGTCGGGGAAACACCATATATTTT	CASSLGRGNTIYF
.	.	17	TRBV14	TRBJ2-1	TGTGCCAGCAGCCAGACGCCCTCAGCGGCCCATCGGAATGAGCAGTTCTTC	CASSQTPSAAHRNEQFF
.	.	14	TRBV5-5	TRBJ1-5	TGTGCCAGCAGCTTAGGACCCACAGACCAGCCCCAGCATTTT	CASSLGPTDQPQHF
.	.	12	TRBV19	TRBJ1-5	TGTGCCAGTAGTATGATCCCAGGGGCCCAGCATTTT	CASSMIPGAQHF
.	.	11	TRBV7-9	TRBJ2-7	TGTGCCAGCAGCTTAGCCGACGAGCAGTACTTC	CASSLADEQYF
few	TRBD2	14	TRBV28	TRBJ2-3	TGTGCCAGCAGTTTTAACGGGAGGACAGATACGCAGTATTTT	CASSFNGRTDTQYF
many	TRBD1	10	TRBV2	TRBJ2-7	TGTGCCACCCCTAGGCGGACAGGGTACTTC	CATPRRTGYF
.	.	14	TRBV5-6	TRBJ1-2	TGTGCCAGCTTCCTAGGACAGCCTAACTATGGCTACACCTTC	CASFLGQPNYGYTF
few	TRBD2	17	TRBV4-3	TRBJ2-1	TGCGCCAGCAGCCAAGCCCTAGCGGAAGTCTCCTACAATGAGCAGTTCTTC	CASSQALAEVSYNEQFF
few	.	12	TRBV2	TRBJ2-4	TGTGCCAGCAGTTACGTTGAGGGCATTCAGTACTTC	CASSYVEGIQYF
.	TRBD1	19	TRBV27	TRBJ1-5	TGTGCCAGCAGTTCCCTCACCGGGACAGGGTTAATTAGCAATCAGCCCCAGCATTTT	CASSSLTGTGLISNQPQHF
many	.	14	TRBV11-3	TRBJ2-2	TGTGCCAGCAGCCCCCCGTACACCTCCGGGGAGCTGTTTTTT	CASSPPYTSGELFF